The sequence of this TCR beta chain was determined in a study of T cell responses to AZD1222 COVID-19 vaccine. Libraries were prepared by immunoSEQ multiplex PCR; TCRdb keeps only in-frame clonotypes and omits some of them. Of about 110,000 clones listed, 70% to 90% are singletons. With 6 bases removed from V and 7 bases from J, the gap between germline ends came to 9 bases. This CDR3 has 11 residues. The receptor's source is an adult who received the AZD1222 COVID-19 vaccine. The sequencing used peripheral blood, collected 28 days after the second AZD1222 dose. The rearrangement joins TRBV12-3 or TRBV12-4 to TRBJ1-2, with D possibly being TRBD1 (5 bases). CDR3 coding DNA: TGTGCCAGCAGGGACACGGGTGGCTACACCTTC. This gives the protein CASRDTGGYTF.